This T cell receptor (beta chain) was retrieved from a study of shared clonotypes between healthy human individuals. Study-level results: The represented genetic and exposure-history diversity was limited by the small number of donors.

Produced via immunoSEQ multiplex PCR; TCRdb's table is partial and in-frame only. The sample holds about 2.1 million clones, around 93% seen once. CD45RO-negative, CCR7-positively selected cells formed the naive CD8 fraction, excluding terminally differentiated effector memory CD45RA+ cells. This CDR3 region has 15 residues. V was shortened by 5 bases and J by 4 bases, with 15 bases between the two germline ends. Per germline, CDR1 MNHEY and CDR2 SMNVEV (reference sequence). In the case of this clone: The antigen is undetermined.

The TCR comes from a man aged 18 to 30 in good health. Some clones in this sample may be carry-over from other donors' samples. Sequencing was performed on naive CD8+ T cells from PBMCs. J is TRBJ1-5 and V is TRBV27; D gene ambiguous. In DNA, the CDR3 is TGTGCCAGCAGTCCCCTAGGGATTGGTAATCAGCCCCAGCATTTT. The encoded protein is CASSPLGIGNQPQHF.